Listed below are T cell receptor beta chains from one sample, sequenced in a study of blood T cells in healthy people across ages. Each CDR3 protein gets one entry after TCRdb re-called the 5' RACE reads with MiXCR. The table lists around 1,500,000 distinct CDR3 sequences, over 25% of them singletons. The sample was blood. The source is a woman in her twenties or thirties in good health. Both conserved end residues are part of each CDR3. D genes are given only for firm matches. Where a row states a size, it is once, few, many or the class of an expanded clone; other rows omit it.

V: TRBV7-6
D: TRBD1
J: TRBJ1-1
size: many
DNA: TGTGCCAGCAGTCCAGGGGGCCGGACTGAAGCTTTCTTT
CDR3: CASSPGGRTEAFF

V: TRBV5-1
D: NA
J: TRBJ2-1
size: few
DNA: TGCGCCAGCAGCCCCCCGGTGGGGGTGAACAATGAGCAGTTCTTC
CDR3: CASSPPVGVNNEQFF

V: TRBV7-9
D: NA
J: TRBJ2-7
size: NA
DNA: TGTGCCAGCACCCCTCAGTCCGAACTCGATGAGCAGTACTTC
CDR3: CASTPQSELDEQYF

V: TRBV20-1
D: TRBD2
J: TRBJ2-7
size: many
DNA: TGCAGTGTACACCAGGGCGGGGGGAACTCCTACGAGCAGTACTTC
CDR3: CSVHQGGGNSYEQYF

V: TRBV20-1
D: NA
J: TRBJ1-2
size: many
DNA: TGCAGTGCTCTACTCCCGACAGGACGGTATGGCTACACCTTC
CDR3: CSALLPTGRYGYTF

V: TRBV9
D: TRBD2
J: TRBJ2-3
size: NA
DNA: TGTGCCAGCAGCTCCCTAGCGGGGGAAACCACAGATACGCAGTATTTT
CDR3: CASSSLAGETTDTQYF

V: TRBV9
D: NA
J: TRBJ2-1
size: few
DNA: TGTGCCAGCAGCGGGTCTTCTAGCAATGAGCAGTTCTTC
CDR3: CASSGSSSNEQFF

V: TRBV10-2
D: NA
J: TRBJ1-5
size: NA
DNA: TGCGCCAGCAGAACCTCGGGGGACACCAATCAGCCCCAGCATTTT
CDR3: CASRTSGDTNQPQHF

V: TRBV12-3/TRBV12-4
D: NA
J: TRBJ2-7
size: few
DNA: TGTGCCAGCAGCCGTTGGTTAGGAGACGAGCAGTACTTC
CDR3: CASSRWLGDEQYF

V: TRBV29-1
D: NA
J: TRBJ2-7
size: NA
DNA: TGCAGCGTTGCCAGCCCTAACCCGGATCGCGAGCAGTACTTC
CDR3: CSVASPNPDREQYF

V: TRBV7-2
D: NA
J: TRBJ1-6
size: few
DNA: TGTGCCAGCAGCTTACGGGGTAGAGATTCACCCCTCCACTTT
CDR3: CASSLRGRDSPLHF

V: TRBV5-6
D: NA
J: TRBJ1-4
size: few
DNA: TGTGCCAGCAGCTTTTGGCGGGTTGCTAATGAAAAACTGTTTTTT
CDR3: CASSFWRVANEKLFF

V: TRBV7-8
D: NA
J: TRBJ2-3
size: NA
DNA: TGTGCCAGCAGCCCGAGACCCGGGAATACGCAGTATTTT
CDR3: CASSPRPGNTQYF

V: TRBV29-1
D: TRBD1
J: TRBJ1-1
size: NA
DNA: TGCAGCGTTGCTACAGGGGACACTGAAGCTTTCTTT
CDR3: CSVATGDTEAFF

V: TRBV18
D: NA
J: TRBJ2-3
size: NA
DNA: TGTGCCAGCTCTTACACCGTGGCCGGTGCAGATACGCAGTATTTT
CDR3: CASSYTVAGADTQYF